The rows below give T cell receptor beta chains drawn from one sample of a study of blood T cell repertoires in COVID-19. The protocol was immunoSEQ multiplex PCR, while the TCRdb copy is restricted to in-frame clones and leaves out a portion. The sample has roughly 190,000 clones, around nine tenths seen once; the top ten hold around 5.9%. Sequencing was performed on peripheral blood. These receptors were taken from a woman in her thirties or forties who had recovered from COVID-19. The CDR3 runs from the conserved cysteine through the conserved F or W. A D gene is named only where the DNA matches it firmly. A row's size may be missing; if present it is once, few, many or a size class.

TRBV28,.,TRBD2,TRBJ2-7,CASRIAGAYEQYF,TGTGCCAGCAGGATAGCGGGAGCCTACGAGCAGTACTTC
TRBV6-5,.,TRBD2,TRBJ2-5,CASSYWLAGVETQYF,TGTGCCAGCAGTTATTGGCTAGCGGGAGTAGAGACCCAGTACTTC
TRBV28,.,.,TRBJ1-2,CASVDYHYGYTF,TGTGCCAGCGTAGATTACCACTATGGCTACACCTTC
TRBV10-1,.,.,TRBJ2-5,CASSEDTGTGQETQYF,TGCGCCAGCAGTGAGGATACCGGGACTGGCCAAGAGACCCAGTACTTC
TRBV27,.,.,TRBJ1-2,CASRDAVHYGYTF,TGTGCCAGCAGAGACGCGGTGCACTATGGCTACACCTTC
TRBV7-5,.,.,TRBJ2-7,CARSLDRVNYEQYF,TGTGCCAGAAGCTTAGACAGGGTTAACTACGAGCAGTACTTC
TRBV29-1,.,TRBD2,TRBJ2-1,CSAQTSGRASEQFF,TGCAGCGCGCAGACTAGCGGGAGAGCTAGTGAGCAGTTCTTC
TRBV7-8,.,TRBD2,TRBJ2-7,CASSGGSPYEQYF,TGTGCCAGCAGCGGCGGGAGTCCCTACGAGCAGTACTTC
TRBV24-1,.,TRBD2,TRBJ2-3,CATSGASGSTDTQYF,TGTGCCACCAGTGGAGCTAGCGGGAGCACAGATACGCAGTATTTT
TRBV3-1/TRBV3-2,once,.,TRBJ1-1,CASSQDAGGNTEAFF,TGTGCCAGCAGCCAAGATGCGGGAGGGAACACTGAAGCTTTCTTT
TRBV20-1,.,TRBD2,TRBJ2-2,CSASRLAGGTGELFF,TGCAGTGCTAGTCGGTTAGCGGGAGGAACCGGGGAGCTGTTTTTT
TRBV5-1,.,.,TRBJ2-1,CASSLLGASSYNEQFF,TGCGCCAGCAGCCTTTTAGGGGCGAGCTCCTACAATGAGCAGTTCTTC
TRBV7-9,.,.,TRBJ2-1,CASSSITRNEQFF,TGTGCCAGCAGCTCAATTACCAGAAATGAGCAGTTCTTC
TRBV3-1/TRBV3-2,.,.,TRBJ1-1,CASSQDFVGQGTEAFF,TGTGCCAGCAGCCAAGATTTTGTGGGCCAGGGCACTGAAGCTTTCTTT
TRBV19,.,.,TRBJ1-1,CASLVGGLKTEAFF,TGTGCCAGCCTAGTCGGGGGGCTGAAGACTGAAGCTTTCTTT
TRBV28,.,.,TRBJ1-1,CASSSGQRNTEAFF,TGTGCCAGCAGTTCCGGACAGAGGAACACTGAAGCTTTCTTT
TRBV6-5,.,.,TRBJ1-1,CASRTAGALPFF,TGTGCCAGCAGAACCGCGGGGGCGCTTCCTTTCTTT
TRBV7-9,.,.,TRBJ2-1,CASGPGSGYSYNEQFF,TGTGCCAGCGGGCCGGGATCTGGTTACTCCTACAATGAGCAGTTCTTC
TRBV5-1,.,TRBD1,TRBJ2-7,CASSFGQGSSSEQYF,TGCGCCAGCAGCTTTGGACAGGGCAGTTCTAGCGAGCAGTACTTC
TRBV2,.,.,TRBJ1-3,CASGSGFSGNTIYF,TGTGCCAGCGGGAGTGGCTTCTCTGGAAACACCATATATTTT
TRBV28,.,TRBD1,TRBJ1-5,CASRTGTGDRPQHF,TGTGCCAGCAGGACGGGGACAGGGGATAGGCCCCAGCATTTT
TRBV6-5,few,.,TRBJ2-5,CASSPINGIQETQYF,TGTGCCAGCAGTCCGATAAACGGGATCCAAGAGACCCAGTACTTC
TRBV6-6,.,TRBD1,TRBJ1-1,CASSRGQGATEAFF,TGTGCCAGCAGTCGGGGACAGGGGGCCACTGAAGCTTTCTTT
TRBV10-3,.,.,TRBJ1-1,CAISESGGDLAEAFF,TGTGCCATCAGTGAGTCAGGGGGAGATCTCGCTGAAGCTTTCTTT
TRBV3-1/TRBV3-2,once,TRBD1,TRBJ1-3,CASSQGGTVGSGNTIYF,TGTGCCAGCAGCCAAGGGGGGACAGTGGGCTCTGGAAACACCATATATTTT
TRBV29-1,.,TRBD2,TRBJ2-7,CSVGAELAGGAGQYF,TGCAGCGTTGGAGCCGAACTAGCGGGAGGTGCCGGGCAGTACTTC
TRBV20-1,.,.,TRBJ2-7,CSARSGYEQYF,TGCAGTGCTAGATCCGGCTACGAGCAGTACTTC
TRBV6-6,.,TRBD1,TRBJ2-7,CASSPQGGEQYF,TGTGCCAGCAGTCCACAGGGGGGTGAGCAGTACTTC
TRBV7-9,few,TRBD1,TRBJ2-2,CASRGQQGAGTGELFF,TGTGCCAGCAGGGGTCAACAGGGGGCAGGAACCGGGGAGCTGTTTTTT
TRBV19,once,.,TRBJ2-7,CASSMAGRFWYEQYF,TGTGCCAGTAGTATGGCCGGGAGATTCTGGTACGAGCAGTACTTC
TRBV30,.,TRBD1,TRBJ1-6,CAWSVLDRGNSPLHF,TGTGCCTGGAGTGTACTCGACAGGGGGAATTCACCCCTCCACTTT
TRBV3-1/TRBV3-2,.,.,TRBJ1-5,CASSQDEVGQPQHF,TGTGCCAGCAGCCAAGACGAGGTGGGTCAGCCCCAGCATTTT
TRBV5-1,.,.,TRBJ1-1,CASRPTGGEAFF,TGCGCCAGCAGACCGACAGGCGGTGAAGCTTTCTTT
TRBV28,once,TRBD2,TRBJ2-3,CASSPGGSGRDTQYF,TGTGCCAGCAGCCCCGGGGGTAGCGGGAGGGATACGCAGTATTTT
TRBV12-3/TRBV12-4,.,.,TRBJ1-1,CASSIREDTEAFF,TGTGCCAGCAGTATCAGGGAGGACACTGAAGCTTTCTTT